These 17 T cell receptor beta chains came from one sample sequenced in a study of identical twins. One entry per CDR3 protein, called by TCRdb with MiXCR from the 5' RACE reads. In the table there are about 470,000 distinct CDR3 sequences, 20% to 25% of which are singletons. The same sample was also studied in work on T cells expressing NK-cell markers.

Sequenced material: CD4+ T cells sorted from blood. Receptors originate from a woman under 30 in good health.

This clonotype has just a few counts. The chain links TRBV7-9 to TRBJ2-2; D is undetermined. Looked up from germline, CDR1 is SEHNR and CDR2 is FQNEAQ (reference sequence). The length of the CDR3 is 15 residues. V lost 2 bases and J lost 5, with 12 bases in between. CDR3 sequence reads: CASSLKGAGTGELFF. The CDR3 DNA sequence: TGTGCCAGCAGCTTAAAAGGAGCTGGGACCGGGGAGCTGTTTTTT. The variable domain in full, completed from reference TRBV7-9 and TRBJ2-2, reads DTGVSQNPRHKITKRGQNVTFRCDPISEHNRLYWYRQTLGQGPEFLTYFQNEAQLEKSRLLSDRFSAERPKGSFSTLEIQRTEQGDSAMYLCASSLKGAGTGELFFGEGSRLTVL.

The genes are TRBV18 and TRBJ2-2; D possibly matches TRBD1 or TRBD2 (6 bases each). Trimming left V 6 bases short and J 5 bases short, with 13 bases between. CDR1 is KGHSH, CDR2 LQKENI, per germline. The CDR3 extends over 14 amino acids. The CDR3, as DNA: TGTGCCAGCTCGGCGGGACACTGGACCGGGGAGCTGTTTTTT. Protein sequence: CASSAGHWTGELFF.

The V call is TRBV20-1, the J call TRBJ2-1; tentatively, D is TRBD2 (6 bases). The germline V and J ends were trimmed by 1 base and 0 bases, with 16 bases remaining between them. The CDR3 totals 17 residues. CDR1 is DFQATT, CDR2 SNEGSKA, per germline (reference sequence). The CDR3 reads CSARVGDGGSSYNEQFF. CDR3 coding DNA: TGCAGTGCTAGAGTTGGAGACGGGGGTAGCTCCTACAATGAGCAGTTCTTC.

The chain is built from TRBV5-1 and TRBJ2-7; TRBD1 or TRBD2 may be the D gene (5 bases each). Germline loops: CDR1 SGHRS, CDR2 YFSETQ. V was shortened by 9 bases and J by 0 bases, with 16 bases between the two germline ends. This CDR3 contains 14 residues. The CDR3 DNA reads TGCGCCACCCGAGGGGCGGTAAGCTCCTACGAGCAGTACTTC. Encoded protein: CATRGAVSSYEQYF.

There are a few counts of this clonotype. The rearrangement joins TRBV5-1 to TRBJ2-5; TRBD2 matches 7 bases. The CDR3 has 14 amino acids. Germline V gene data show CDR1 as SGHRS and CDR2 as YFSETQ. V was clipped by 5 bases and J by 5 bases; unmatched bases: 9. The CDR3: CASSETSRGETQYF. The DNA of the CDR3 is TGCGCCAGCAGTGAGACTAGCCGGGGGGAGACCCAGTACTTC.

In this sample, this clonotype turned up a few times. The genes are TRBV7-9 and TRBJ2-1; 14 bases fit TRBD2. Germline V gene data show CDR1 as SEHNR and CDR2 as FQNEAQ (reference sequence). The CDR3 has 17 residues. Trimming cost V 5 bases and J 8 bases; bases outside gene matches: 11. The CDR3 loop is CASSPTQTSGRGDEQFF. Written as DNA, the CDR3 is TGTGCCAGCAGCCCGACCCAGACTAGCGGGAGGGGGGATGAGCAGTTCTTC. Full variable domain (missing parts from reference TRBV7-9 and TRBJ2-1): DTGVSQNPRHKITKRGQNVTFRCDPISEHNRLYWYRQTLGQGPEFLTYFQNEAQLEKSRLLSDRFSAERPKGSFSTLEIQRTEQGDSAMYLCASSPTQTSGRGDEQFFGPGTRLTVL.

The chain links TRBV11-3 to TRBJ2-1; tentatively, D is TRBD1 (6 bases). The germline CDR1 and CDR2 sequences are SGHNT and YENEEA. The V end was cut by 1 base, the J end by 5 bases, with 12 bases between. This CDR3 is built from 15 residues. CDR3 DNA sequence: TGTGCCAGCAGCTTAGTCAGGGGCCGTGACAATGAGCAGTTCTTC. Translation gives CASSLVRGRDNEQFF.

This clonotype was seen more than once but under ten times. The CDR3 reads CASSSREHRGARIPYEQYF. In nucleotides, the CDR3 is TGTGCCAGCAGTTCGCGGGAACACAGGGGCGCGCGAATACCCTACGAGCAGTACTTC. The rearrangement joins TRBV12-3 or TRBV12-4 to TRBJ2-7; the D gene is possibly TRBD1 (7 bases). V lost 4 bases, J lost 2 bases, and 27 bases lay in between. The length of the CDR3 is 19 residues.

This clonotype was found a few times. This chain joins TRBV20-1 and TRBJ2-3; TRBD2 aligns across 9 bases. CDR1 is DFQATT and CDR2 is SNEGSKA in the germline V gene (reference sequence). The CDR3 has 15 residues. The junction had 7 bases not matched to a gene; V was cut back by 5 bases and J by 1 base. The CDR3 sequence: CSAQIAGVGTDTQYF. For the CDR3, the DNA is TGCAGTGCTCAAATAGCGGGGGTGGGCACAGATACGCAGTATTTT.

This clonotype was found a few times. V and J are TRBV28 and TRBJ1-2; D remains unclear. Germline lookup yields CDR1 MDHEN and CDR2 SYDVKM. The CDR3 has 14 residues. Trimming pared 5 bases from V and 9 bases from J, leaving 19 bases between. The CDR3 protein is CASSPSGRELRYTF. The DNA for the CDR3 is TGTGCCAGCAGTCCATCCGGACGGGAATTACGCTACACCTTC.

Written as DNA, the CDR3 is TGTGCCTGGATTAGATCCAACACCGGGGAGCTGTTTTTT. Translation: CAWIRSNTGELFF. The chain combines TRBV30 with TRBJ2-2; no clear D. V gave up 4 bases and J gave up 2 bases, with 8 bases separating them. This CDR3 has 13 amino acids. Germline V gene sequence: CDR1 GTSNPN, CDR2 SVGIG (reference sequence). Combining the CDR3 with reference TRBV30 and TRBJ2-2 gives the whole variable domain SQTIHQWPATLVQPVGSPLSLECTVEGTSNPNLYWYRQAAGRGLQLLFYSVGIGQISSEVPQNLSASRPQDRQFILSSKKLLLSDSGFYLCAWIRSNTGELFFGEGSRLTVL.

The rearrangement uses TRBV12-5 and TRBJ2-3, with no clear D. Germline V CDR1 and CDR2: LGHNT, FRNRAP. Trimming left V 6 bases short and J 2 bases short, with 6 bases between. The CDR3 extends over 12 amino acids. As DNA, the CDR3 is TGTGCTAGTGGCTCCTCCACAGATACGCAGTATTTT. This translates into CASGSSTDTQYF. The full variable domain, in which reference TRBV12-5 and TRBJ2-3 provide the parts outside the CDR3, is DARVTQTPRHKVTEMGQEVTMRCQPILGHNTVFWYRQTMMQGLELLAYFRNRAPLDDSGMPKDRFSAEMPDATLATLKIQPSEPRDSAVYFCASGSSTDTQYFGPGTRLTVL.

The chain has TRBV6-7 and TRBJ2-3; tentative D call: TRBD2 (6 bases). TRBV6-7 is classed as an ORF, of uncertain function. With 2 bases removed from V and 1 base from J, the gap between germline ends came to 16 bases. The CDR3 has 17 residues. The CDR3 spells CASSYLFLAECTDTQYF. CDR3 nucleotide sequence: TGTGCCAGCAGTTACCTCTTTTTAGCGGAATGCACAGATACGCAGTATTTT.

V and J are TRBV7-9 and TRBJ2-3, with D uncertain. V gave up 7 bases and J gave up 6 bases, with 8 bases separating them. This CDR3 region has 11 residues. Germline V lookup: CDR1 SEHNR, CDR2 FQNEAQ (reference sequence). CDR3 protein: CASMGWDTQYF. The CDR3 DNA reads TGTGCCAGCATGGGCTGGGATACGCAGTATTTT.

This clonotype came up a few times. The chain links TRBV28 to TRBJ2-4; D is possibly TRBD1 (6 bases). The germline V and J ends were trimmed by 10 bases and 0 bases, with 22 bases remaining between them. The CDR3 sequence is 17 residues long. Germline lookup yields CDR1 MDHEN and CDR2 SYDVKM. This chain's CDR3 is CATIGLRGSLAKNIQYF. The CDR3 bases are TGTGCCACCATAGGCCTCAGGGGATCCCTAGCCAAAAACATTCAGTACTTC.

V and J are TRBV20-1 and TRBJ2-1, with 8 bases identical to TRBD2. Germline trimming cut 1 base from V and 5 bases from J; bases unmatched to any gene: 13. The CDR3 spans 17 residues. CDR1 is DFQATT and CDR2 is SNEGSKA in the germline V gene (reference sequence). CDR3 residues: CSARGAGLVFGHNEQFF. CDR3 nucleotide sequence: TGCAGTGCTAGAGGTGCGGGACTAGTTTTCGGGCACAATGAGCAGTTCTTC.

This clonotype was picked up many times. The rearrangement joins TRBV4-3 to TRBJ2-7; D not resolved. Germline loops: CDR1 LGHNA, CDR2 YSLEER. The CDR3 totals 13 residues. V was pared by 0 bases and J by 2 bases, with 5 bases between. The CDR3 is CASSQDRPYEQYF. The DNA of the CDR3 is TGCGCCAGCAGCCAAGATAGACCCTACGAGCAGTACTTC.